The 24 T cell receptor beta chains below all came from one sample that was sequenced in a study of cytomegalovirus exposure and HLA in healthy donors. 13 Jbeta primers and 60 Vbeta primers were used for the PCR. Profiling relied on immunoSEQ multiplex PCR, and the TCRdb table lists in-frame clones only, not all of them. The sample lists some 120,000 clones; 81% were seen once. The sequenced sample was PBMCs. The origin of the receptors is a woman in her twenties or thirties in good health and CMV-seronegative.

The chain couples TRBV4-3 to TRBJ2-1; 10 bases map to TRBD2. The CDR3 has 17 residues. Germline-derived CDR1 and CDR2 are LGHNA and YSLEER. The ends lost 4 bases at V and 8 bases at J; junction bases unmatched: 14. CDR3 sequence reads: CASSPQTSGRPGDEQFF. CDR3 nucleotide sequence: TGCGCCAGCAGCCCACAGACTAGCGGGCGCCCCGGGGATGAGCAGTTCTTC.

V is TRBV4-2 and J is TRBJ2-7, with D perhaps matching TRBD2 (5 bases). V gave up 0 bases and J gave up 6 bases, with 12 bases separating them. This CDR3 spans 14 amino acids. Germline V gives CDR1 LGHNA, CDR2 YNFKEQ. CDR3 DNA sequence: TGTGCCAGCAGCCAAGATCGCCGGGGTCGCGAGCAGTACTTC. Translated: CASSQDRRGREQYF.

The chain carries TRBV28 and TRBJ2-1; tentatively, D is TRBD1 (6 bases). Looked up from germline, CDR1 is MDHEN and CDR2 is SYDVKM. The length of the CDR3 is 14 residues. V was trimmed by 3 bases and J by 3 bases, leaving 9 bases between them. CDR3 loop: CASSFTGFYNEQFF. The DNA for the CDR3 is TGTGCCAGCAGTTTTACAGGGTTCTACAATGAGCAGTTCTTC.

The sample holds a few counts of this clone. The V and J genes are TRBV7-8 and TRBJ2-2; 8 bases align to TRBD1. CDR1 and CDR2 from the germline V gene are SGHVS and FQNEAQ. The CDR3 covers 13 residues. The junction had 6 bases not matched to a gene; V was cut back by 5 bases and J by 10 bases. CDR3 bases: TGTGCCAGCAGCCCCCAGGGGGCCGAGGAGCTGTTTTTT. It specifies CASSPQGAEELFF. Drawing the rest from reference TRBV7-8 and TRBJ2-2, the complete variable domain is GAGVSQSPRYKVAKRGQDVALRCDPISGHVSLFWYQQALGQGPEFLTYFQNEAQLDKSGLPSDRFFAERPEGSVSTLKIQRTQQEDSAVYLCASSPQGAEELFFGEGSRLTVL.

This clone was counted once. This rearrangement joins TRBV18 to TRBJ1-2; TRBD1 matches at 11 bases. The CDR3 consists of 14 residues. V was pared by 6 bases and J by 2 bases, with 2 bases of the junction left unmatched. CDR1 KGHSH and CDR2 LQKENI come from the germline V gene. The CDR3 spells CASSRDRGNYGYTF. In nucleotides, the CDR3 is TGTGCCAGCTCTCGGGACAGGGGGAACTATGGCTACACCTTC.

This chain links TRBV28 with TRBJ2-3; TRBD2 agrees at 9 bases. The CDR3 has 16 residues. Germline-derived CDR1 and CDR2 are MDHEN and SYDVKM. Unmatched junction bases numbered 3, after V lost 0 bases and J lost 2 bases. The CDR3 sequence: CASSLWPSGNTDTQYF. The DNA for the CDR3 is TGTGCCAGCAGTTTATGGCCTAGCGGGAACACAGATACGCAGTATTTT.

The V gene is TRBV13, the J gene TRBJ2-7; D remains ambiguous. The CDR3 spans 13 residues. Germline assignment: CDR1 PRHDT and CDR2 FYEKMQ (reference sequence). V shed 4 bases and J shed 3 bases, with 10 bases lying between them. The CDR3 region is CASSSAAGYEQYF. CDR3 coding DNA: TGTGCCAGCAGCTCCGCCGCAGGCTACGAGCAGTACTTC.

This chain joins TRBV27 and TRBJ1-3; D not certain. The CDR3 is 14 amino acids. The V end was cut by 3 bases, the J end by 0 bases, with 6 bases between. From germline, CDR1 is MNHEY and CDR2 SMNVEV (reference sequence). The CDR3 loop is CASSFVNSGNTIYF. The CDR3 region has the DNA TGTGCCAGCAGTTTCGTAAACTCTGGAAACACCATATATTTT.

J is TRBJ1-5 and V is TRBV27; D remains unclear. Germline CDR1 reads MNHEY; CDR2 reads SMNVEV (reference sequence). There are 13 residues in the CDR3. The germline V and J ends were trimmed by 2 bases and 6 bases, with 8 bases remaining between them. CDR3 region: CASSLIEGQPQHF. CDR3 in DNA: TGTGCCAGCAGTTTAATCGAGGGTCAGCCCCAGCATTTT.

This chain connects TRBV28 to TRBJ1-1; D is undetermined. V was clipped by 7 bases and J by 0 bases, with 12 bases between them. The CDR3 totals 14 residues. CDR1 and CDR2 from the germline V gene are MDHEN and SYDVKM. This CDR3 reads CASISQSMNTEAFF. CDR3 sequence (DNA): TGTGCCAGCATCTCACAGAGCATGAACACTGAAGCTTTCTTT.

The chain employs TRBV19 and TRBJ2-5; D remains ambiguous. Trimming took 1 base from V and 3 from J, leaving 6 bases between them. The CDR3 is made up of 13 amino acids. From germline, CDR1 is LNHDA and CDR2 SQIVND (reference sequence). In DNA, the CDR3 is TGTGCCAGTAGTATAGGCCAGAAAGAGACCCAGTACTTC. Translated: CASSIGQKETQYF.

This sequence joins TRBV5-8 and TRBJ2-3; no clear D. Trimming stripped 4 bases from V and 11 bases from J, with 14 bases between. CDR3 length: 12 amino acids. Germline loops: CDR1 SGHTS, CDR2 YDEGEE. The CDR3 DNA reads TGTGCCAGCAGCCGAAGACTGTCACGGCAGTATTTT. The encoded protein is CASSRRLSRQYF.

The V gene is TRBV21-1, the J gene TRBJ2-1; no DNA check was done on the table's D call, TRBD2. TRBV21-1 is described as a pseudogene. This CDR3 comprises 15 residues. The CDR3 reads CASSRTSGDYNEQFF. CDR3 nucleotides: TGTGCCAGCAGCAGGACTAGCGGGGACTACAATGAGCAGTTCTTC.

The V gene is TRBV9, the J gene TRBJ2-2; tentative D call: TRBD1 (6 bases). Germline values: CDR1 SGDLS, CDR2 YYNGEE. Trimming stripped 6 bases from V and 4 bases from J, with 19 bases between. This CDR3 has 16 amino acids. This CDR3 reads CASTHGTPRSTGELFF. CDR3 bases: TGTGCCAGCACCCACGGGACACCCCGTAGCACCGGGGAGCTGTTTTTT.

The chain combines TRBV5-1 with TRBJ2-5; 7 bases are shared with TRBD2. V trimming: 2 bases; J trimming: 3 bases; junction bases outside the gene matches: 4. This CDR3 contains 14 residues. Germline V gives CDR1 SGHRS, CDR2 YFSETQ. CDR3 region: CASSFGSGKETQYF. The CDR3 nucleotides are TGCGCCAGCAGCTTCGGGAGCGGGAAAGAGACCCAGTACTTC.

The rearrangement joins TRBV27 to TRBJ2-2; tentatively, D is TRBD1 (5 bases). Germline V gene sequence: CDR1 MNHEY, CDR2 SMNVEV (reference sequence). The length of the CDR3 is 16 residues. The V and J ends lost 7 bases and 9 bases respectively, with 24 bases between them. CDR3: CASTPRTLGLSRELFF. The CDR3 coding sequence is TGTGCCAGCACCCCTCGGACATTGGGCCTGAGCCGGGAGCTGTTTTTT.

The genes are TRBV18 and TRBJ1-2, with 7 bases that match TRBD1. The CDR3 length is 19 residues. Germline CDR1 is KGHSH and CDR2 is LQKENI. Trimming cost V 1 base and J 0 bases; bases outside gene matches: 14. CDR3 nucleotides: TGTGCCAGCTCACCACTAACTCTGGTGGGGGACAGCGCTAACTATGGCTACACCTTC. This translates into CASSPLTLVGDSANYGYTF.

The rearrangement uses TRBV18 and TRBJ2-5, with D possibly being TRBD1 (6 bases). V was pared by 2 bases and J by 5 bases, with 12 bases between. CDR3 length equals 14 residues. Germline CDR1 KGHSH, CDR2 LQKENI. The CDR3 loop reads CASSPTWGQETQYF. DNA for the CDR3: TGTGCCAGCTCACCAACATGGGGGCAGGAGACCCAGTACTTC. The whole variable domain, filled in from reference TRBV18 and TRBJ2-5, reads NAGVMQNPRHLVRRRGQEARLRCSPMKGHSHVYWYRQLPEEGLKFMVYLQKENIIDESGMPKERFSAEFPKEGPSILRIQQVVRGDSAAYFCASSPTWGQETQYFGPGTRLLVL.

This chain connects TRBV11-2 to TRBJ2-7, with D perhaps assigned TRBD1 or TRBD2 (5 bases each). The DNA matches TRBJ2-5 better at its end, which makes the J call doubtful. The CDR3 has 13 residues. Germline V gives CDR1 SGHAT, CDR2 FQNNGV. The CDR3: CASTQIGTETQYF. The CDR3, as DNA: TGTGCCAGCACCCAGATCGGGACAGAGACCCAGTACTTC.

This clone turned up a few times. The V gene is TRBV10-2, the J gene TRBJ2-3; D possibly corresponds to TRBD2 (5 bases). With 0 bases removed from V and 6 bases from J, the gap between germline ends came to 10 bases. This CDR3 comprises 14 residues. The germline V gene encodes CDR1 WSHSY and CDR2 SAAADI. DNA for the CDR3: TGCGCCAGCAGTGAGTCGTGGCGCGGGGATACGCAGTATTTT. As protein: CASSESWRGDTQYF.

This chain connects TRBV28 to TRBJ2-3, with 8 positions matching TRBD1. Germline V gene lookup returns CDR1 MDHEN and CDR2 SYDVKM. This CDR3 has 15 residues. V lost 3 bases, J lost 4 bases, and 6 bases stayed unmatched. CDR3 sequence: CASSFNQGASDTQYF. The CDR3, as DNA: TGTGCCAGCAGTTTCAACCAGGGGGCATCAGATACGCAGTATTTT.

This chain links TRBV19 with TRBJ2-5; no firm D call. The CDR3 has 11 residues. Germline CDR1 and CDR2: LNHDA and SQIVND (reference sequence). Trimming removed 4 bases at V and 11 bases at J, with 11 bases between. CDR3 in amino acids: CASSTSIPQYF. The CDR3 DNA reads as TGTGCCAGTAGTACTTCTATCCCTCAGTACTTC.

The chain uses TRBV6-4 and TRBJ2-1, with 9 nucleotides matching TRBD2. CDR1 is MRHNA and CDR2 is SNTAGT in the germline V gene. J gave up 1 base and V 7 bases, and 11 bases lay outside the gene matches. The CDR3 has 17 residues. In DNA form, the CDR3 reads TGTGCCAGCACCGGCGAGCGGGCGGGAGGGTCCTACAATGAGCAGTTCTTC. Translating gives CASTGERAGGSYNEQFF.

With respect to this clone: This sample includes further DNA sequences coding for the same CDR3. V gene TRBV2 combines with J gene TRBJ2-1; D is perhaps TRBD2 (7 bases). V was trimmed by 7 bases and J by 8 bases, leaving 18 bases between them. In germline, CDR1 is SNHLY, CDR2 FYNNEI. There are 14 residues in the CDR3. The DNA for the CDR3 is TGTGCCAGCAAAGCGGGGACATTCGGGCATGAGCAGTTCTTC. This encodes CASKAGTFGHEQFF.